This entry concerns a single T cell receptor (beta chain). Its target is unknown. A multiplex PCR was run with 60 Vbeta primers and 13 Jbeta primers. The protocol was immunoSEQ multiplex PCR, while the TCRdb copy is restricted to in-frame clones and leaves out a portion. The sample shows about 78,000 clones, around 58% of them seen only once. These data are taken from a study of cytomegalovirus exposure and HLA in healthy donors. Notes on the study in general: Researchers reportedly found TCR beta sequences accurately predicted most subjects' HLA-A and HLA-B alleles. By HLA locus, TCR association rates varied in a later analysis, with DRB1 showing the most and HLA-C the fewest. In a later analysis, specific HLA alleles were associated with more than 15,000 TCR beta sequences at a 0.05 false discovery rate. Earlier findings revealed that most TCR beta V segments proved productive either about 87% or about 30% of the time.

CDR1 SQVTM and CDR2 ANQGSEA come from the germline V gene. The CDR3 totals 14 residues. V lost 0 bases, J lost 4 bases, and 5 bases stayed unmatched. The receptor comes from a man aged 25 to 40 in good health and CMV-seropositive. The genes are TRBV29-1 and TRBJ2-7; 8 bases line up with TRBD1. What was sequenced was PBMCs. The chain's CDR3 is CSVEETGVTYEQYF. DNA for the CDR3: TGCAGCGTTGAAGAGACAGGGGTTACGTACGAGCAGTACTTC.